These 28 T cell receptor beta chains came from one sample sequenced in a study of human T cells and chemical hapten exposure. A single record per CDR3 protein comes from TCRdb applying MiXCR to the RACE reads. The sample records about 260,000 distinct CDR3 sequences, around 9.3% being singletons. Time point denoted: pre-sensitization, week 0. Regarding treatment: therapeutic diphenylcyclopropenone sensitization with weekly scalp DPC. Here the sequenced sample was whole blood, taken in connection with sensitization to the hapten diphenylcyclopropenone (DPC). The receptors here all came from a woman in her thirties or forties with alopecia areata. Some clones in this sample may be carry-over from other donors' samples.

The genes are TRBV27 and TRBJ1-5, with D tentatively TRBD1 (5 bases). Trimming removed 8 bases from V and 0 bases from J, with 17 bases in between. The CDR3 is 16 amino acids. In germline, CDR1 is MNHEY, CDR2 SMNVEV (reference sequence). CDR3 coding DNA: TGTGCCAGCGGAATTTCGAGGGGCCATAGCAATCAGCCCCAGCATTTT. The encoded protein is CASGISRGHSNQPQHF.

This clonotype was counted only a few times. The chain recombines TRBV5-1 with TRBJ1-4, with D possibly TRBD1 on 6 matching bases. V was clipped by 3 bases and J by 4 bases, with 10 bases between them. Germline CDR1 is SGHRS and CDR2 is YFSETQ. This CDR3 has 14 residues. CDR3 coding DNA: TGCGCCAGCAGCTCTACAGGGAATAATGAAAAACTGTTTTTT. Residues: CASSSTGNNEKLFF.

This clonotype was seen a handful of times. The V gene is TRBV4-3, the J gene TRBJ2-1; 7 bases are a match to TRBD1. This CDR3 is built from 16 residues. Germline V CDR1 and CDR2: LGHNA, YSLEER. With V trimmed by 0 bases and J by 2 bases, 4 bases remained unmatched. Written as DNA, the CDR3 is TGCGCCAGCAGCCAAGAACCCCAGGGGGCCTACAATGAGCAGTTCTTC. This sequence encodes CASSQEPQGAYNEQFF.

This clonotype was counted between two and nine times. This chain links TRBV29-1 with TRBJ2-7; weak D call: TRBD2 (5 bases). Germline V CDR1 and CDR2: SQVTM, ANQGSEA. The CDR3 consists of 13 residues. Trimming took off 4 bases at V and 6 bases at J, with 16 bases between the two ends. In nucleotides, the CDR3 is TGCAGCGTTGCACCTAAACTCACTAGCGAGCAGTACTTC. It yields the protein CSVAPKLTSEQYF.

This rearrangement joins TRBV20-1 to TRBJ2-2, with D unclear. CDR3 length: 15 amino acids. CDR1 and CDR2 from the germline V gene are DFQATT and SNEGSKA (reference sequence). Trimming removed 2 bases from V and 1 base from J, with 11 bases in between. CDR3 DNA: TGCAGTGCTAGACCCTCACATCTGAACACCGGGGAGCTGTTTTTT. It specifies CSARPSHLNTGELFF.

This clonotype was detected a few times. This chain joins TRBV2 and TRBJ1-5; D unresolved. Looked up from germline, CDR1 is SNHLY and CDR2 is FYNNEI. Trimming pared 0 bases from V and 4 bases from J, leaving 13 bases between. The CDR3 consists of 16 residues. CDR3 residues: CASSEAATTRNQPQHF. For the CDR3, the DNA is TGTGCCAGCAGTGAAGCCGCCACTACGAGGAATCAGCCCCAGCATTTT.

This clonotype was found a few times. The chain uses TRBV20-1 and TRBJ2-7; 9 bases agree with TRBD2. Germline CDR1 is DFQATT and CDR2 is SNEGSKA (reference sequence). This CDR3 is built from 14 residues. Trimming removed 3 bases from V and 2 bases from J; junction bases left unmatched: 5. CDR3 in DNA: TGCAGTGCTAGTCAGACTAGCGGCCCCTACGAGCAGTACTTC. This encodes CSASQTSGPYEQYF.

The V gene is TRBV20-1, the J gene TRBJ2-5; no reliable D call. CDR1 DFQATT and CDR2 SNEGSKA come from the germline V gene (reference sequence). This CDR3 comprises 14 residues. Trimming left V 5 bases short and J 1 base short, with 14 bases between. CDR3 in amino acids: CSAGPGSRQETQYF. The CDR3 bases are TGCAGTGCTGGACCTGGAAGCCGCCAAGAGACCCAGTACTTC.

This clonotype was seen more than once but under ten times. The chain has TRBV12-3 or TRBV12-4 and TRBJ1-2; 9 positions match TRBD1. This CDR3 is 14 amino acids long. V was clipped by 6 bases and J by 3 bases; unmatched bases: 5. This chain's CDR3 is CASRMGQGYYGYTF. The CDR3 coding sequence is TGTGCCAGCAGGATGGGACAGGGTTACTATGGCTACACCTTC.

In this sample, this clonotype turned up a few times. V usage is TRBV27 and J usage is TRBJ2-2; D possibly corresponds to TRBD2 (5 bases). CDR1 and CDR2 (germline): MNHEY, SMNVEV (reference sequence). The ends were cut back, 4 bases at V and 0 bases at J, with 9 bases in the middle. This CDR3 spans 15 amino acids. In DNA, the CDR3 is TGTGCCAGCAGTTCCTTTAGCGCGAACACCGGGGAGCTGTTTTTT. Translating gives CASSSFSANTGELFF.

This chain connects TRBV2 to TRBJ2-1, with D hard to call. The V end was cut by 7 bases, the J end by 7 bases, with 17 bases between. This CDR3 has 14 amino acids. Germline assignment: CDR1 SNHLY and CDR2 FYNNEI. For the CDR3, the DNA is TGTGCCAGCAAGGGTAGGGTATTAGTGAATGAGCAGTTCTTC. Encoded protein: CASKGRVLVNEQFF.

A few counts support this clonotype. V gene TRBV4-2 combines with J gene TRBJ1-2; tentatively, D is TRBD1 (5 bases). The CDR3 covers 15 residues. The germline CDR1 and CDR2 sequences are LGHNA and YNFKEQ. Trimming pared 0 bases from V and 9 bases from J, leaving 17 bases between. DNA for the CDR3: TGTGCCAGCAGCCAAGAAAGAGGGAGGCTGGACAGCTACACCTTC. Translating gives CASSQERGRLDSYTF.

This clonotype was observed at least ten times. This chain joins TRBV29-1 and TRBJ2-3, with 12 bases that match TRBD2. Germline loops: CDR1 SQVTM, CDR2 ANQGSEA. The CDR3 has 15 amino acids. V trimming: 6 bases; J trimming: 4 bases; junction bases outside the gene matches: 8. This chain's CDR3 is CSVATSGRVSDTQYF. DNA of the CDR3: TGCAGCGTCGCGACTAGCGGGAGAGTCTCAGATACGCAGTATTTT.

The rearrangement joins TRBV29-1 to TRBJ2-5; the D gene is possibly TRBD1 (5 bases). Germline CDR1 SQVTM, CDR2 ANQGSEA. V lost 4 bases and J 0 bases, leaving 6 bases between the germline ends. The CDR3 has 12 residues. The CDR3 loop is CSVADNQETQYF. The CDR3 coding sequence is TGCAGCGTTGCGGACAACCAAGAGACCCAGTACTTC. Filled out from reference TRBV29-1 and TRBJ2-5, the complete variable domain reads SAVISQKPSRDICQRGTSLTIQCQVDSQVTMMFWYRQQPGQSLTLIATANQGSEATYESGFVIDKFPISRPNLTFSTLTVSNMSPEDSSIYLCSVADNQETQYFGPGTRLLVL.

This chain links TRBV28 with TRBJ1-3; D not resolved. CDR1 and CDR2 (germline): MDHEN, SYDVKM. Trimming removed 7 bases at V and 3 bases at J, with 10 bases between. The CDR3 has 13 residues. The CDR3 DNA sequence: TGTGCCAGCACCTCCGGTGGTGGAAACACCATATATTTT. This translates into CASTSGGGNTIYF.

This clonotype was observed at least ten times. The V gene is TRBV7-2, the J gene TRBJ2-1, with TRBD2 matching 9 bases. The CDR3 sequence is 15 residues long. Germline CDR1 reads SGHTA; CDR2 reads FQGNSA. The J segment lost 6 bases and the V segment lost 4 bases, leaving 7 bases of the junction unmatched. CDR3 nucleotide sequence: TGTGCCAGCAGCTATAGCGGGAGTAAAGGCAATGAGCAGTTCTTC. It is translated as CASSYSGSKGNEQFF.

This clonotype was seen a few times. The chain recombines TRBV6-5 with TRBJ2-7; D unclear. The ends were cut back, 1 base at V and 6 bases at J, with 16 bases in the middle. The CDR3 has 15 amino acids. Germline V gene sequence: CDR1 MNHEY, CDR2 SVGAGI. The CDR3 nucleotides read TGTGCCAGCAGTTACTGGGCAGTCTCCTCGGGCGAGCAGTACTTC. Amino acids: CASSYWAVSSGEQYF.

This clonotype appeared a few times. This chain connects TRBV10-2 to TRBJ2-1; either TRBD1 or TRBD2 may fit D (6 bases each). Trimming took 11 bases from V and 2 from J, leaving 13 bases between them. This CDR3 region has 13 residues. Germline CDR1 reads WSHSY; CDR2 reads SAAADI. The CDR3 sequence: CAAARGPYNEQFF. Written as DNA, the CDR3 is TGCGCCGCGGCCCGGGGGCCCTACAATGAGCAGTTCTTC.

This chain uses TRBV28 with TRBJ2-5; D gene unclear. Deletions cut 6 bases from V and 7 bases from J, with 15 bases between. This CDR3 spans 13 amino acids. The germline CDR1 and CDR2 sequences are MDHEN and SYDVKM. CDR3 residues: CASSRSATVTQYF. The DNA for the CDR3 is TGTGCCAGCAGCCGCAGTGCTACCGTGACCCAGTACTTC. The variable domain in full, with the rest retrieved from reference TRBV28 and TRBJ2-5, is DVKVTQSSRYLVKRTGEKVFLECVQDMDHENMFWYRQDPGLGLRLIYFSYDVKMKEKGDIPEGYSVSREKKERFSLILESASTNQTSMYLCASSRSATVTQYFGPGTRLLVL.

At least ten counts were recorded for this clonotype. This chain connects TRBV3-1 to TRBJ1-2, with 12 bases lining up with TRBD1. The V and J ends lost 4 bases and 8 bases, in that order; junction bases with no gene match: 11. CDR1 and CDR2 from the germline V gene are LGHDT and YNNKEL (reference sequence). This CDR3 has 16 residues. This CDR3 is CASSLQLGQGASGYTF. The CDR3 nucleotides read TGTGCCAGCAGCCTCCAGCTGGGACAGGGGGCGTCCGGCTACACCTTC.

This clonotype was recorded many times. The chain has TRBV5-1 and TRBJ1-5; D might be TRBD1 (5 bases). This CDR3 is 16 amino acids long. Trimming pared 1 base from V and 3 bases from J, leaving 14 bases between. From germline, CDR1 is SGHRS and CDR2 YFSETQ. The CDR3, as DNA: TGCGCCAGCAGCTTGATGGGGCCAGACCTCAATCAGCCCCAGCATTTT. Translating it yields CASSLMGPDLNQPQHF.

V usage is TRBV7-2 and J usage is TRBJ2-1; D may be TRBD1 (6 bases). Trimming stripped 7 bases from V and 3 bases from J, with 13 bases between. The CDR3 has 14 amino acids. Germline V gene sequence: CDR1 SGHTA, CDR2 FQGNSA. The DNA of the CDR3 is TGTGCCAGCACCAGAGACAGGAGCTACAATGAGCAGTTCTTC. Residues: CASTRDRSYNEQFF.

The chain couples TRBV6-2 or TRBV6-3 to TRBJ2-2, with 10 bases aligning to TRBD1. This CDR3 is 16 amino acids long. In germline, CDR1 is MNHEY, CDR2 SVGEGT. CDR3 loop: CASRPSTGGYTGELFF. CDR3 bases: TGTGCGTCAAGACCATCGACAGGGGGCTACACCGGGGAGCTGTTTTTT.

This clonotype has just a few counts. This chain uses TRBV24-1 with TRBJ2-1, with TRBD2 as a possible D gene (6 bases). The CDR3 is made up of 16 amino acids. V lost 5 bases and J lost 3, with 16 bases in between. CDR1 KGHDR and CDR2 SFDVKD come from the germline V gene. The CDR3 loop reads CATSVLGLGGYNEQFF. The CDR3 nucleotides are TGTGCCACCAGTGTCTTGGGGCTGGGGGGCTACAATGAGCAGTTCTTC.

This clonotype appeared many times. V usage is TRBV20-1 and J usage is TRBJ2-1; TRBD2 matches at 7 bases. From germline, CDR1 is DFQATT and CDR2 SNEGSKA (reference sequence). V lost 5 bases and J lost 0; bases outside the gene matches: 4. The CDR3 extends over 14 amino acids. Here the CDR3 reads CSAAASGSYNEQFF. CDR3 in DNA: TGCAGTGCTGCCGCTAGCGGCTCCTACAATGAGCAGTTCTTC.

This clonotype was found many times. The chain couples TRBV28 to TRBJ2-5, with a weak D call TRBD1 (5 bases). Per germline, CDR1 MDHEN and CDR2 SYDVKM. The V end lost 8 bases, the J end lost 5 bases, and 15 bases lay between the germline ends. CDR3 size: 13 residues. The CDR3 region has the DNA TGTGCCAGCGAAAAAACAGGTCTTGAGACCCAGTACTTC. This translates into CASEKTGLETQYF.

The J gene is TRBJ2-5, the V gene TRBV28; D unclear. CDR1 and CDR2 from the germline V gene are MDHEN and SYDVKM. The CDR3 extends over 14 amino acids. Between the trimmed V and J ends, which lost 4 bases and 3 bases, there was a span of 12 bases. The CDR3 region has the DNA TGTGCCAGCAGTTCCCCATACAGAGAAGAGACCCAGTACTTC. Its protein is CASSSPYREETQYF.

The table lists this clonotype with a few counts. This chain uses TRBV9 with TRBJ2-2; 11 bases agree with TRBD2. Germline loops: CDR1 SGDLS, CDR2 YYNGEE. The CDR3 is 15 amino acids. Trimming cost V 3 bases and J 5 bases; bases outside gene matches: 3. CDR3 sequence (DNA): TGTGCCAGCAGCGCGCTAGCGGGAGGTACCGGGGAGCTGTTTTTT. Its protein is CASSALAGGTGELFF.